A selection of T cell receptor beta chains follows, all from one sample in a study of blood T cells in healthy people across ages. One entry per CDR3 protein, called by TCRdb with MiXCR from the 5' RACE reads. The profile shows 1 million to 1.2 million distinct CDR3 sequences, 35% to 40% of them singletons. Input material: blood. The receptors derive from a man younger than 30 in good health. CDR3s include the opening cysteine and the closing phenylalanine or tryptophan. A D gene is named only where the DNA matches it firmly. Rows may omit the clone size; those that give it use once, few, many or a size class.

TRBJ2-5 NA 15 TRBV7-2 NA CASSLVPTEKETQYF TGTGCCAGCAGCTTAGTTCCGACAGAGAAAGAGACCCAGTACTTC
TRBJ1-4 NA 17 TRBV4-1 TRBD1 CASSQAATGEPNEKLFF TGCGCCAGCAGCCAAGCGGCGACAGGGGAACCGAATGAAAAACTGTTTTTT
TRBJ1-2 few 17 TRBV4-3 NA CASSQGPNAGVKYGYTF TGCGCCAGCAGCCAAGGCCCCAATGCCGGAGTGAAGTATGGCTACACCTTC
TRBJ2-2 NA 13 TRBV2 NA CASRASNTGELFF TGTGCCAGCAGGGCCTCGAACACCGGGGAGCTGTTTTTT
TRBJ2-1 once 13 TRBV9 NA CASSVDPDDEQFF TGTGCCAGCAGCGTCGACCCCGACGATGAGCAGTTCTTC
TRBJ1-1 few 14 TRBV7-2 TRBD1 CASSLTQGDTEAFF TGTGCCAGCAGCTTGACCCAGGGGGACACTGAAGCTTTCTTT
TRBJ2-7 NA 13 TRBV5-1 NA CASSVRNSYEQYF TGCGCCAGCAGCGTGCGGAACTCCTACGAGCAGTACTTC
TRBJ2-7 NA 15 TRBV20-1 TRBD2 CSARGTGGNNYEQYF TGCAGTGCTAGAGGGACGGGGGGGAATAACTACGAGCAGTACTTC
TRBJ1-1 NA 15 TRBV6-2/TRBV6-3 NA CASSYPHTVNTEAFF TGTGCCAGCAGTTACCCCCACACAGTGAACACTGAAGCTTTCTTT
TRBJ2-3 NA 16 TRBV12-3/TRBV12-4 TRBD2 CASRTSGGTSTDTQYF TGTGCCAGCAGGACTAGCGGGGGGACTAGCACAGATACGCAGTATTTT
TRBJ2-7 NA 17 TRBV7-7 NA CASSLEPHPQGYNEQYF TGTGCCAGCAGCTTAGAACCCCACCCCCAGGGATACAATGAGCAGTACTTC
TRBJ1-2 once 13 TRBV7-9 NA CASGGSPSYGYTF TGTGCCAGCGGAGGCAGCCCTTCTTATGGCTACACCTTC
TRBJ2-1 once 14 TRBV10-3 NA CAISEAKGKKEQFF TGTGCCATCAGTGAGGCGAAAGGGAAAAAGGAGCAGTTCTTC
TRBJ2-3 NA 16 TRBV21-1 NA CASSLTGPTATDTQYF TGTGCCAGCAGCCTCACGGGTCCGACAGCCACAGATACGCAGTATTTT
TRBJ2-3 NA 16 TRBV5-1 NA CASSLALGMGTDTQYF TGCGCCAGCAGCTTGGCCCTGGGGATGGGCACAGATACGCAGTATTTT
TRBJ1-1 NA 12 TRBV20-1 NA CSARSGYTEAFF TGCAGTGCTAGGTCTGGATACACTGAAGCTTTCTTT
TRBJ1-2 few 14 TRBV12-3/TRBV12-4 NA CASSPTGQTYGYTF TGTGCCAGCAGTCCAACTGGACAGACCTATGGCTACACCTTC
TRBJ1-1 NA 16 TRBV29-1 NA CSVVGPVTWSNTEAFF TGCAGCGTTGTAGGACCAGTTACCTGGAGCAACACTGAAGCTTTCTTT
TRBJ1-3 NA 15 TRBV3-1 NA CASSQEYDIGNTIYF TGTGCCAGCAGCCAAGAGTACGATATTGGAAACACCATATATTTT
TRBJ2-7 NA 17 TRBV28 TRBD1 CASSPTKGAGATYEQYF TGTGCCAGCAGCCCCACCAAGGGGGCAGGGGCTACCTACGAGCAGTACTTC
TRBJ2-2 NA 14 TRBV24-1 NA CATRDPRGTGELFF TGTGCCACCAGGGATCCCCGAGGGACCGGGGAGCTGTTTTTT
TRBJ1-6 NA 15 TRBV7-2 NA CASSLEGGANSPLHF TGTGCCAGCAGCTTAGAAGGGGGAGCCAATTCACCCCTCCACTTT
TRBJ2-5 NA 16 TRBV7-2 TRBD1 CASSPATGSLGEAQYF TGTGCCAGCAGTCCTGCGACAGGGTCGTTGGGAGAGGCCCAGTACTTC
TRBJ2-2 NA 17 TRBV11-2 NA CASSLGGLARYTGELFF TGTGCCAGCAGCTTAGGAGGACTTGCCCGGTACACCGGGGAGCTGTTTTTT
TRBJ2-6 NA 18 TRBV7-2 TRBD1 CASSLGVYRGPGANVLTF TGTGCCAGCAGCTTAGGAGTCTACAGGGGACCTGGGGCCAACGTCCTGACTTTC
TRBJ1-2 few 13 TRBV18 NA CASSPSEGYGYTF TGTGCCAGCTCACCATCTGAGGGATATGGCTACACCTTC
TRBJ1-2 few 12 TRBV6-2/TRBV6-3 TRBD1 CASSQQGNGYTF TGTGCCAGCAGCCAACAGGGGAATGGCTACACCTTC
TRBJ2-7 NA 16 TRBV6-1 TRBD2 CASSERAGGSSYEQYF TGTGCCAGCAGTGAACGCGCGGGGGGATCCTCCTACGAGCAGTACTTC
TRBJ2-1 NA 14 TRBV29-1 NA CSVEPGAGYNEQFF TGCAGCGTTGAACCGGGGGCTGGCTACAATGAGCAGTTCTTC
TRBJ1-1 few 13 TRBV12-5 NA CASGFLGLGEAFF TGTGCTAGTGGTTTCCTGGGACTCGGTGAAGCTTTCTTT
TRBJ2-4 few 16 TRBV5-1 NA CASSLPGSLAKNIQYF TGCGCCAGCAGCTTGCCAGGATCTCTAGCCAAAAACATTCAGTACTTC
TRBJ2-2 NA 15 TRBV28 NA CASSFAGTSTGELFF TGTGCCAGCAGTTTCGCCGGGACGTCGACCGGGGAGCTGTTTTTT
TRBJ1-5 NA 13 TRBV20-1 NA CSAKVESNQPQHF TGCAGTGCTAAGGTCGAAAGCAATCAGCCCCAGCATTTT
TRBJ2-1 few 15 TRBV11-2 NA CASSLGLWGRNEQFF TGTGCCAGCAGCCTCGGACTCTGGGGGAGGAATGAGCAGTTCTTC
TRBJ2-5 NA 14 TRBV24-1 NA CATRGQGGRETQYF TGTGCCACACGCGGTCAGGGAGGACGAGAGACCCAGTACTTC
TRBJ2-4 many 13 TRBV6-2/TRBV6-3 NA CASNRDGAGEQYF TGTGCCAGCAACCGGGACGGCGCGGGTGAGCAGTACTTC
TRBJ2-3 NA 12 TRBV20-1 NA CSARKSENTQYF TGCAGTGCTAGGAAGAGCGAAAATACGCAGTATTTT
TRBJ1-1 NA 16 TRBV5-1 NA CASSRTSGPRNTEAFF TGCGCCAGCAGCAGGACCTCGGGACCGCGAAACACTGAAGCTTTCTTT
TRBJ1-2 NA 14 TRBV9 NA CASSVGAEHYGYTF TGTGCCAGCAGCGTAGGGGCAGAACACTATGGCTACACCTTC
TRBJ1-2 few 14 TRBV30 TRBD1 CAWSATGGVYGYTF TGTGCCTGGAGCGCCACAGGGGGCGTCTATGGCTACACCTTC
TRBJ1-2 few 14 TRBV25-1 NA CASSATQGFYGYTF TGTGCCAGCAGTGCCACACAGGGATTCTATGGCTACACCTTC
TRBJ1-5 NA 14 TRBV6-2/TRBV6-3 TRBD1 CASSFTGAGQPQHF TGTGCCAGCAGTTTTACAGGGGCAGGACAGCCCCAGCATTTT
TRBJ1-2 NA 16 TRBV6-6 TRBD1 CASSSSGTGENYGYTF TGTGCCAGCAGTTCATCCGGGACAGGGGAGAACTATGGCTACACCTTC